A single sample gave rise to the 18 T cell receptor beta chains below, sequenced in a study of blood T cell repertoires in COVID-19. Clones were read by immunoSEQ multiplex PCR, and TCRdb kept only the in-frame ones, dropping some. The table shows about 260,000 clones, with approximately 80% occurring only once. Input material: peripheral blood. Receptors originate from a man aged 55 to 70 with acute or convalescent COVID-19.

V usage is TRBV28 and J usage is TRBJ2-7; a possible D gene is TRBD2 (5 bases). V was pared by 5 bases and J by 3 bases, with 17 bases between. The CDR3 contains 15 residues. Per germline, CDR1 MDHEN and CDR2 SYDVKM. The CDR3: CASSTTQIAGYEQYF. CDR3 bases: TGTGCCAGCAGTACCACACAGATTGCGGGCTACGAGCAGTACTTC.

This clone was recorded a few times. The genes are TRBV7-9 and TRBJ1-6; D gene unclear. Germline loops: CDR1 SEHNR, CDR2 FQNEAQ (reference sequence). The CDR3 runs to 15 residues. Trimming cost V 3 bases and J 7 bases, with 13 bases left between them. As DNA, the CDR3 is TGTGCCAGCAGCTTCGGAACCGGAGGGAATTCACCCCTCCACTTT. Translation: CASSFGTGGNSPLHF.

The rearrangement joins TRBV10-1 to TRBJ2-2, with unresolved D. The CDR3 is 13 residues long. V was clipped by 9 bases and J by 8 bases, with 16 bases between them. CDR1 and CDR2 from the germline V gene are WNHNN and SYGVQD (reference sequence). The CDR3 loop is CARHRQLIGELFF. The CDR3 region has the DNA TGCGCCAGACACAGACAACTTATTGGGGAGCTGTTTTTT.

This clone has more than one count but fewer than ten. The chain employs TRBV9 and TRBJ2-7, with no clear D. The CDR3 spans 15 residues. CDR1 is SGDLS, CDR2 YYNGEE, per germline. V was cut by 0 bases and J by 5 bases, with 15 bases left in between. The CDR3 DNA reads TGTGCCAGCAGCGTAGGTTCTGGGCAGACCCACGAGCAGTACTTC. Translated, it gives CASSVGSGQTHEQYF.

Written as DNA, the CDR3 is TGTGCCAGCTCAACACTTAGGGGGCAAGCTTTCTTT. It encodes CASSTLRGQAFF. This chain connects TRBV18 to TRBJ1-1, with 7 bases identical to TRBD1. The germline gives CDR1 KGHSH, CDR2 LQKENI. The CDR3 extends over 12 amino acids. Trimming took 5 bases from V and 9 from J; bases not matched to a gene: 6.

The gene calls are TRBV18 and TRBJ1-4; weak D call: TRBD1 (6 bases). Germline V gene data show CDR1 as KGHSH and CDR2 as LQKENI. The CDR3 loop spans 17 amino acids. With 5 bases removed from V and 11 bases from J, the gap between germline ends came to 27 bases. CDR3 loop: CASSSQGGAPRRVKLFF. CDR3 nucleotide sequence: TGTGCCAGCTCATCACAGGGTGGGGCCCCCCGACGCGTGAAACTGTTTTTT.

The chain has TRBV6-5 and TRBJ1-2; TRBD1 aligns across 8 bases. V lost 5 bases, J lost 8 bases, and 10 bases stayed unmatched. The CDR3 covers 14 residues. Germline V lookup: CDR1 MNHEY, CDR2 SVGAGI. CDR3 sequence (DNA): TGTGCCAGCAGTACTCCGGACAGGGTAGGAGGCTACACCTTC. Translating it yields CASSTPDRVGGYTF.

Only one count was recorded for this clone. The CDR3 region has the DNA TGTGCCAGCAGCCCAGTAGGGACTCTGACTGGAAACACCATATATTTT. Protein: CASSPVGTLTGNTIYF. The chain employs TRBV7-6 and TRBJ1-3, with D tentatively TRBD1 (5 bases). From germline, CDR1 is SGHVS and CDR2 FNYEAQ. The CDR3 runs to 16 residues. Trimming pared 5 bases from V and 2 bases from J, leaving 16 bases between.

The DNA of the CDR3 is TGTGCCAGCTCCAGTGGTATAGGGGGCGACGAGCAGTACTTC. Encoded protein: CASSSGIGGDEQYF. V usage is TRBV18 and J usage is TRBJ2-7; 7 nucleotides align to TRBD1. This CDR3 is 14 amino acids long. Trimming at V came to 6 bases and at J to 5 bases, leaving 10 bases not matched to a gene. From germline, CDR1 is KGHSH and CDR2 LQKENI.

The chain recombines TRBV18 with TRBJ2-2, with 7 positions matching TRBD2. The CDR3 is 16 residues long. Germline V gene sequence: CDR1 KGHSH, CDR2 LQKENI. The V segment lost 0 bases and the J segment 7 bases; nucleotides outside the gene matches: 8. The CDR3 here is CASSPPPGRHDGELFF. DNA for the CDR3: TGTGCCAGCTCACCACCGCCCGGGAGGCACGACGGGGAGCTGTTTTTT.

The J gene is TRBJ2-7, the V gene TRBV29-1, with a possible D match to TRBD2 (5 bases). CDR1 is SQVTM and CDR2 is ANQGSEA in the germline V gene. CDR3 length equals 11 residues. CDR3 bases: TGCAGTCATAGCGAAGGGTACGAGCAGTACTTC. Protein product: CSHSEGYEQYF.

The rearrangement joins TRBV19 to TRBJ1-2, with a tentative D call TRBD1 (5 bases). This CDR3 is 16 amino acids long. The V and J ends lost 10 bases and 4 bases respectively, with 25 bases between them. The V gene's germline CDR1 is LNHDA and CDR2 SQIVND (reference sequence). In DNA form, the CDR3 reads TGTGCCACCATGTCGGGTTCGGGGGATCGTTTCTATGGCTACACCTTC. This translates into CATMSGSGDRFYGYTF. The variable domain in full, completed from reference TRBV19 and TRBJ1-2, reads DGGITQSPKYLFRKEGQNVTLSCEQNLNHDAMYWYRQDPGQGLRLIYYSQIVNDFQKGDIAEGYSVSREKKESFPLTVTSAQKNPTAFYLCATMSGSGDRFYGYTFGSGTRLTVV.

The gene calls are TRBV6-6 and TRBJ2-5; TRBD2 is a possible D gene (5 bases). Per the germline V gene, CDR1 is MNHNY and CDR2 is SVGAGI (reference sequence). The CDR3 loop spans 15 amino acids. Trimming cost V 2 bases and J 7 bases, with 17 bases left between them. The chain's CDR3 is CASSYEGSPHGTQYF. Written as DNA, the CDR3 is TGTGCCAGCAGTTACGAGGGCAGCCCCCATGGGACCCAGTACTTC.

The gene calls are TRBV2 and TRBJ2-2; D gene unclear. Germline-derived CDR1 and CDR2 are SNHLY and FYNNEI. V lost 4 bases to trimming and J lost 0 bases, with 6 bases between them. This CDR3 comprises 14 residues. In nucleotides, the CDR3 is TGTGCCAGCAGTGTTAGTTCGAACACCGGGGAGCTGTTTTTT. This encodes CASSVSSNTGELFF.

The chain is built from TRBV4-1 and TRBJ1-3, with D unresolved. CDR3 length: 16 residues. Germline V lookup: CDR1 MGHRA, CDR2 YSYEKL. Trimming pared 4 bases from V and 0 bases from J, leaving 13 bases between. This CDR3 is CASSRSLQTSGNTIYF. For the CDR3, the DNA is TGCGCCAGCAGCCGGAGTCTCCAGACCTCTGGAAACACCATATATTTT.

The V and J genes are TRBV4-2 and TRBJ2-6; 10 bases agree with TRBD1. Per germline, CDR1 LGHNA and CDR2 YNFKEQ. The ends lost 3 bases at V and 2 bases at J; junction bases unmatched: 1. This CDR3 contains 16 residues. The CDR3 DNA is TGTGCCAGCAGCCATGGGACAGGGGCTGGGGCCAACGTCCTGACTTTC. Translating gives CASSHGTGAGANVLTF.

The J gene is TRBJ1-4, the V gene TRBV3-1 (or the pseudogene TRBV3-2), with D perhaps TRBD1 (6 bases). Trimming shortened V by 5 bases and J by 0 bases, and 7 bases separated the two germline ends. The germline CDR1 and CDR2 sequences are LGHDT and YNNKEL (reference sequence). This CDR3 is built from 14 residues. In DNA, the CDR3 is TGTGCCAGCAGCTGGACAGCAACTAATGAAAAACTGTTTTTT. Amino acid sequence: CASSWTATNEKLFF.

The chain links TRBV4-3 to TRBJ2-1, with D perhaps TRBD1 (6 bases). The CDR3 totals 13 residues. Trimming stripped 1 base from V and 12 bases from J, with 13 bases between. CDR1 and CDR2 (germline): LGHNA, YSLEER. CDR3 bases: TGCGCCAGCAGCCAAGCAGACAGGACGGGGCAGTTCTTC. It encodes CASSQADRTGQFF.